This T cell receptor (beta chain) originates from a study of cytomegalovirus exposure and HLA in healthy donors. Amplification used 60 Vbeta primers and 13 Jbeta primers. Only in-frame clones appear in the TCRdb table, and some are missing; sequencing was by immunoSEQ multiplex PCR. The sample includes roughly 170,000 clones, about 68% of them seen just once. Remarks on this clone: The antigen is unknown.

The germline V gene has CDR1 MNHEY and CDR2 SVGAGI. Trimming cost V 5 bases and J 3 bases, with 16 bases left between them. CDR3 length equals 15 residues. Findings of the study overall: When a later analysis compared HLA-associated TCR beta chains with equally common others, the HLA-associated chains turned out to be more clonally expanded and to have lower generation probabilities. In vitro, three CMV-associated chains proved specific for CMV antigens.

The sample was PBMCs. This receptor was taken from a female donor in good health and CMV-seronegative. This chain connects TRBV6-5 to TRBJ1-1; D unresolved. The CDR3 sequence is CASSPPTSLYTEAFF. The CDR3 bases are TGTGCCAGCAGTCCACCGACATCCCTTTACACTGAAGCTTTCTTT.